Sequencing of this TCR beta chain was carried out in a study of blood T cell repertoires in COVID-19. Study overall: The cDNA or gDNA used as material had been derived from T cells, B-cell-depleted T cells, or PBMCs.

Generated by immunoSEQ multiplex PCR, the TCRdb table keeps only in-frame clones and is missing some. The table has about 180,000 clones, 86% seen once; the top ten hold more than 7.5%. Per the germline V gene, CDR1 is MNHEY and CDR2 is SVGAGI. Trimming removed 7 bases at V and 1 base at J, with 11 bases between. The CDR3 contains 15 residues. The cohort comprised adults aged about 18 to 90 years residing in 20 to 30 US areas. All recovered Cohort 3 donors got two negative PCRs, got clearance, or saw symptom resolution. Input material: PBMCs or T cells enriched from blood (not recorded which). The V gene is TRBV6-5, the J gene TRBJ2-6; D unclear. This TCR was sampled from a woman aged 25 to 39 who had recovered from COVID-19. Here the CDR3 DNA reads TGTGCCAGCAACCGGGTGGAGTCTGGGGCCAACGTCCTGACTTTC. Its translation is CASNRVESGANVLTF.